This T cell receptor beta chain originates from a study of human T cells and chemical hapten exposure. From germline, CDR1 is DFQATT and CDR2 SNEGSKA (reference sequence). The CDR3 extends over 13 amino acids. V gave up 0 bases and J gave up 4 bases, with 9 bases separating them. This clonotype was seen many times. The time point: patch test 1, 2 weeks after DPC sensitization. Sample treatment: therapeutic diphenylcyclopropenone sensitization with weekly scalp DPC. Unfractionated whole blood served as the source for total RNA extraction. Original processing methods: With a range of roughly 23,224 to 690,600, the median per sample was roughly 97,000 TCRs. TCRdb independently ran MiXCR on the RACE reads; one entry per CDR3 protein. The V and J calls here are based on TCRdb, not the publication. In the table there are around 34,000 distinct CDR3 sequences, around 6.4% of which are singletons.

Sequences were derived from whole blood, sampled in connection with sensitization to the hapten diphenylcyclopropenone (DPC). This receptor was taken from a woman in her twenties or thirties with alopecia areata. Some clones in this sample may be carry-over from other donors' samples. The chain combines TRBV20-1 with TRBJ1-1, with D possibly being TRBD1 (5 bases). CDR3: CSAREAGGTEAFF. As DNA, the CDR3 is TGCAGTGCTAGAGAGGCCGGGGGCACTGAAGCTTTCTTT.